This T cell receptor beta chain was captured by sequencing in a study of blood T cell repertoires in COVID-19 (TCRdb year 2020). Study-level background: Samples from collaborators originated in the United States, Italy and Spain and spanned both the acute and convalescent phases of COVID-19. The material from the prospective study consisted of cDNA or gDNA derived from T cells, B-cell-depleted T cells, or PBMCs. Deeply sampled blood TCRbeta repertoires from subjects exposed to, actively infected with, or recovered from COVID-19 were included in the dataset. The repertoires were released in a freely available public database meant as a resource for research on the immune response to SARS-CoV-2. Samples were obtained from the ongoing ImmuneRACE study (first 160 participants) and from 1,000 to 1,500 subjects provided by 6 global collaborators. Nearly every sample came with metadata listing a de-identified subject ID, COVID-19 status, age in years and sex. Where HLA class I and class II types were available, the types were taken from metadata supplied by the sample provider, not from assay-based typing. Overall study outcomes, separate from this receptor: Clinical and demographic metadata were provided uncurated, with the amount varying by source and participant.

CDR1 MNHEY and CDR2 SVGEGT were looked up in the germline V gene. Relative to germline, V is missing 0 bases and J is missing 2 bases, with 3 bases of the junction outside any gene match. The CDR3 holds 15 amino acids from the cysteine to the phenylalanine. The only DNA kept is the CDR3, 45 bases in frame from the first base. Concerning this clone: Its antigen remains undetermined. Per-base qualities were not stored, and no clone one base away is much larger.

Collaborating institutions collected whole blood in K2EDTA tubes following their own protocols. For TCRbeta analysis, collaborator samples were shipped as frozen whole blood, as isolated PBMCs, or as DNA extracted from either sample type. TCRbeta CDR3 regions were amplified from genomic DNA using the immunoSEQ Assay, a bias-controlled multiplex PCR. From the authors' description of their analysis: Within the assay, amplification of reference gene primers was used to estimate how many nucleated cells each sample contained. To quantify the absolute abundance of each unique TCRbeta CDR3 rearrangement, sequence reads were collapsed and filtered. For each sample, productive Simpson clonality was calculated as the square root of Simpson's diversity index over productive rearrangements. Drawn from immuneACCESS, this table holds only the in-frame rearrangements with V and J called that TCRdb kept. Clones are partly lost; checked studies trace under half to an unresolved V gene and leave the rest unexplained. V and J calls and clone size are copied from that table; D and trimming were computed from the DNA. The sample profile shows some 160,000 clones; 80% of them were found once. The biggest ten clones account for approximately 5% of the sample.

The sample comprised peripheral blood. The chain is assembled from TRBV6-2 or TRBV6-3 and TRBJ1-1, with 7 middle bases fitting TRBD1. This clonotype was obtained from a woman aged 45-65 years with acute or convalescent COVID-19. The nucleotides read TGTGCCAGCAGTTACTCCGACAGGGATAACACTGAAGCTTTCTTT. Translation gives CASSYSDRDNTEAFF.